What follows is one T cell receptor (beta chain) and its context. The antigen is unknown. This specimen belongs to a study of siplizumab effects on memory and regulatory T cells. Points from the study as a whole: For siplizumab cultures, the suppressive function of their proliferating Tregs was not confirmed. Among alloreactive clones, only a minor fraction mapped to unstimulated subsets. Naive T cells were seemingly more diverse than memory cells, and major contributions to the alloresponse seemed to be made by them.

For every sample, about 10^5 TCR templates were assayed. Clones were sequenced by immunoSEQ multiplex PCR, and TCRdb holds only the in-frame ones, with some missing. The profile shows 90,000 to 140,000 clones, approximately 94% of them singletons. Germline CDR1 reads SGDLS; CDR2 reads YYNGEE. CDR3 length equals 14 residues. The V gene lost 4 bases and the J gene lost 5 bases, with 16 bases spanning the gap. What was sequenced was CD4+ T cells sorted from blood. The chain is built from TRBV9 and TRBJ2-7, with D tentatively TRBD1 (5 bases). The clonotype comes from a human donor in good health. The CDR3, as DNA: TGTGCCAGCAGCACAAGACAGAATCCTGACGAGCAGTACTTC. As protein: CASSTRQNPDEQYF.